This T cell receptor (beta chain) was recorded in a study of T cells in Graves' hyperthyroidism and ophthalmopathy. Study results and limitations: Ophthalmopathy prediction by the model preceded onset by a median approximately 6.1 months.

Those with hyperthyroidism were 18 to 65 years old, newly diagnosed, and ill for under 2 months. The PBMCs were sourced from fresh peripheral blood (about 9.7 ml). This clonotype was observed a single time. No antigen is known for it. A much bigger clone sits one base away, suggesting this may be a read error. Per germline, CDR1 MNHEY and CDR2 SVGAGI. V was trimmed by 2 bases and J by 10 bases, leaving 20 bases between them. The CDR3 is 15 residues long. Amplified regions were TCR beta CDR3 sequences from RNA transcripts. First-round RT-PCR of the TCR CDR3 relied on the HTBI primer set. One entry per CDR3 protein, called by TCRdb with MiXCR from the multiplex PCR reads. The table lists some 620,000 distinct CDR3 sequences, around 15% of them singletons, with 3.8% in the top ten.

This chain links TRBV6-5 with TRBJ1-1; D is perhaps TRBD1 (6 bases). The TCR was taken from a woman aged 25-40 years with Graves' hyperthyroidism. Material for sequencing was blood. DNA of the CDR3: TGTGCCAGCAGTTACCTTTCACTACAGGGATTTGTAGCTTTCTTT. Encoded protein: CASSYLSLQGFVAFF.